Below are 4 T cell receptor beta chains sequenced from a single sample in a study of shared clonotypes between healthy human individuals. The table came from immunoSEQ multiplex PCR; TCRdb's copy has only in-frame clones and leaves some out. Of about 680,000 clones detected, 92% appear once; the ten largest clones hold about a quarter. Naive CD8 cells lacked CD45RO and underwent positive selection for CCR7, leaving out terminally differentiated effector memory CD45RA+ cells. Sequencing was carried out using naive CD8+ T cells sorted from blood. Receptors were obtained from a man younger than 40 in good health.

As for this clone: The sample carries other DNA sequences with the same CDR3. The CDR3 coding sequence is TGTGCCAGCTCTTGGGGGACAGATACGCAGTATTTT. Translation: CASSWGTDTQYF. The V and J genes are TRBV28 and TRBJ2-3; either TRBD1 or TRBD2 may fit D (5 bases each). V lost 8 bases, J lost 3 bases, and 9 bases lay in between. Germline loops: CDR1 MDHEN, CDR2 SYDVKM. The CDR3 covers 12 residues.

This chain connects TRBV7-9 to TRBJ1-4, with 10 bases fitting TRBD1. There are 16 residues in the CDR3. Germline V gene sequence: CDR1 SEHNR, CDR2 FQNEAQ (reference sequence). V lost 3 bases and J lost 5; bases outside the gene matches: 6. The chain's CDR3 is CASSLGQGTRNEKLFF. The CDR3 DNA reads TGTGCCAGCAGCTTGGGACAGGGGACTAGGAATGAAAAACTGTTTTTT.

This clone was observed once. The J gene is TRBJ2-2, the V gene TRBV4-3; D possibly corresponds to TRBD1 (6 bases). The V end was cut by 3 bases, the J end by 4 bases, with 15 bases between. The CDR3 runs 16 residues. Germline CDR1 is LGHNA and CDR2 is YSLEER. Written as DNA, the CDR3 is TGCGCCAGCAGCCATTACAGGGCCTCGGTCACCGGGGAGCTGTTTTTT. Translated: CASSHYRASVTGELFF.

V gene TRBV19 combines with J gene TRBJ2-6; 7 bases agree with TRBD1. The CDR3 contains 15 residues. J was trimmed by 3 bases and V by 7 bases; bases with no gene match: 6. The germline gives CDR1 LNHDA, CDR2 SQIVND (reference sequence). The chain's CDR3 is CASTFTGDGANVLTF. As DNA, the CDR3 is TGTGCCAGTACCTTTACAGGGGATGGGGCCAACGTCCTGACTTTC.